Below are 9 T cell receptor beta chains sequenced from a single sample in a study of response to subunit inactivated influenza vaccine. MiXCR, applied by TCRdb to the RT-PCR reads, yields one record per CDR3 protein. The repertoire holds approximately 530,000 distinct CDR3 sequences, 6% to 9% seen once, with around 12% in the top ten. The sequenced sample was PBMCs from blood, obtained less than 30 months after vaccination. These receptors originate from a man aged 45 to 70 who received an inactivated influenza vaccine.

This clonotype has only a few counts. The rearrangement uses TRBV10-3 and TRBJ2-5; 7 bases fit TRBD1. V shed 3 bases, J shed 5 bases, and the junction held 6 bases outside the gene matches. Germline V lookup: CDR1 ENHRY, CDR2 SYGVKD. The CDR3 totals 14 residues. The CDR3 coding sequence is TGTGCCATCAGTGAACAGGGGTGGGGGGAGACCCAGTACTTC. Translation: CAISEQGWGETQYF.

This clonotype was seen at least ten times. The gene calls are TRBV20-1 and TRBJ1-2; 7 nucleotides match TRBD1. J gave up 6 bases and V 3 bases, and 10 bases lay outside the gene matches. This CDR3 is 14 amino acids long. Germline values: CDR1 DFQATT, CDR2 SNEGSKA (reference sequence). The CDR3 spells CSARDTGVKDGYTF. CDR3 in DNA: TGCAGTGCTAGGGACACAGGGGTCAAAGATGGCTACACCTTC.

This clonotype was seen repeatedly, ten times or more. This sequence joins TRBV5-6 and TRBJ2-1, with 10 bases matching TRBD2. The germline gives CDR1 SGHDT, CDR2 YYEEEE. V trimming: 5 bases; J trimming: 3 bases; junction bases outside the gene matches: 5. The CDR3 is 15 residues long. Here the CDR3 reads CASRSGLASYNEQFF. CDR3 in DNA: TGTGCCAGCAGATCGGGACTAGCGAGCTACAATGAGCAGTTCTTC.

This clonotype has just a few counts. This chain links TRBV7-2 with TRBJ2-1; D remains ambiguous. The length of the CDR3 is 14 residues. The V gene's germline CDR1 is SGHTA and CDR2 FQGNSA. V dropped 5 bases and J dropped 0 bases, with 8 bases sitting between them. The DNA of the CDR3 is TGTGCCAGCAGCCGTCCGGGCTCCTACAATGAGCAGTTCTTC. This sequence encodes CASSRPGSYNEQFF.

The chain recombines TRBV7-2 with TRBJ1-1, with a possible D match to TRBD1 (6 bases). Trimming cost V 8 bases and J 2 bases, with 18 bases left between them. This CDR3 is 15 amino acids long. The V gene's germline CDR1 is SGHTA and CDR2 FQGNSA. CDR3 coding DNA: TGTGCCAGCGGACGGGAGGGGGGCATCAACACTGAAGCTTTCTTT. Protein: CASGREGGINTEAFF.

The V gene is TRBV4-3, the J gene TRBJ1-5, with D possibly being TRBD1 (6 bases). The V and J ends lost 4 bases and 7 bases respectively, with 20 bases between them. There are 16 residues in the CDR3. Germline CDR1 is LGHNA and CDR2 is YSLEER. CDR3 sequence: CASSLTSQGQGQPQHF. The CDR3 bases are TGCGCCAGCAGCCTAACTTCACAGGGCCAAGGGCAGCCCCAGCATTTT.

The chain joins TRBV7-9 to TRBJ2-5; 11 bases align to TRBD2. Germline V gives CDR1 SEHNR, CDR2 FQNEAQ (reference sequence). The V and J ends lost 5 bases and 5 bases, in that order; junction bases with no gene match: 10. This CDR3 has 16 residues. The DNA of the CDR3 is TGTGCCAGCAGCCAAACTAGCGGGAGAGGGTCGGAGACCCAGTACTTC. This codes for CASSQTSGRGSETQYF.

V and J are TRBV6-2 or TRBV6-3 and TRBJ1-4; no clear D. In germline, CDR1 is MNHEY, CDR2 SVGEGT. The CDR3 covers 14 residues. Trimming left V 6 bases short and J 5 bases short, with 13 bases between. In DNA, the CDR3 is TGTGCCAGCAGAGGAAGCAGCCCCAATGAAAAACTGTTTTTT. As protein: CASRGSSPNEKLFF.

This clonotype turned up a few times. Here the CDR3 reads CAWKQSGPLLTGELFF. CDR3 DNA: TGTGCCTGGAAGCAGTCGGGACCGTTGCTCACCGGGGAGCTGTTTTTT. The rearrangement joins TRBV30 to TRBJ2-2; D possibly uses TRBD1 or TRBD2 (5 bases each). The germline gives CDR1 GTSNPN, CDR2 SVGIG (reference sequence). The CDR3 runs 16 residues. With 4 bases removed from V and 4 bases from J, the gap between germline ends came to 19 bases.